This is a list of T cell receptor beta chains from one sample in a study of T cell responses to AZD1222 COVID-19 vaccine. The protocol was immunoSEQ multiplex PCR, while the TCRdb copy is restricted to in-frame clones and leaves out a portion. The table records approximately 77,000 clones, around 90% of them present only once. The sample in question was peripheral blood, obtained 28 days after the second AZD1222 dose. Every receptor here comes from an adult who received the AZD1222 COVID-19 vaccine. CDR3s include the opening cysteine and the closing phenylalanine or tryptophan. Fields, in order: clone size, J gene, V gene, CDR3 protein. Part of the rows lack a size; the others show once, few, many or a class for expanded clones.

-	TRBJ2-3	TRBV7-8	CASSLAIPSGPTDTQYF
-	TRBJ2-5	TRBV5-4	CASSRAHSGETQYF
-	TRBJ1-1	TRBV20-1	CSVGHSTEAFF
-	TRBJ2-3	TRBV4-3	CASSQGDRGWDTQYF
-	TRBJ1-1	TRBV7-2	CASSLRTARGAFF
-	TRBJ1-2	TRBV5-1	CASSSGGPGPYGYTF
-	TRBJ2-2	TRBV5-1	CASSLRTGETGELFF
-	TRBJ2-5	TRBV24-1	CATSDLLTGTQYF
-	TRBJ1-2	TRBV2	CASSGGTGGTYGYGYTF
-	TRBJ1-4	TRBV18	CASSPSGRYEKLFF
-	TRBJ2-2	TRBV28	CASSLPTEGRANTGELFF
-	TRBJ2-7	TRBV11-3	CASSMGGQGVGEQYF
-	TRBJ1-2	TRBV19	CASTYQTGRGAGSGYTF
once	TRBJ2-5	TRBV18	CASSPDFGKTQYF
-	TRBJ1-6	TRBV4-2	CASSQQVSEPLHF
-	TRBJ1-1	TRBV4-1	CASSQDSREKKAFF
-	TRBJ1-2	TRBV3-1/TRBV3-2	CASSHETTSNYGYTF
-	TRBJ2-1	TRBV9	CASSVEYSGGVSGEQFF
-	TRBJ2-7	TRBV19	CASNSKQAPFEQYF
-	TRBJ2-1	TRBV4-1	CASSQDRAYDEQFF
-	TRBJ1-6	TRBV30	CAWARRGNSPLHF
-	TRBJ2-1	TRBV18	CASSADGLAAGNEQFF
-	TRBJ2-1	TRBV27	CASSLTSIGSYNEQFF
-	TRBJ2-7	TRBV18	CASSPGARALYEQYF
-	TRBJ2-2	TRBV15	CATSISLKNTGELFF
-	TRBJ1-1	TRBV28	CASTPGDRDLAKAFF
-	TRBJ1-2	TRBV6-5	CATNRDRAFYGYTF
-	TRBJ1-1	TRBV20-1	CSAPQRTEAFF
-	TRBJ2-5	TRBV7-6	CASSSLPSREGRGETQYF
-	TRBJ2-7	TRBV19	CASSIGGGAYEQYF
-	TRBJ1-6	TRBV7-9	CASSLADSSNSPLHF
-	TRBJ2-5	TRBV7-9	CASSLLGETQYF
once	TRBJ1-1	TRBV20-1	CSARLNTEAFF
-	TRBJ1-6	TRBV4-2	CASSHRQGEGSPLHF
-	TRBJ1-5	TRBV11-1	CASSRNRGDQPQHF
-	TRBJ2-6	TRBV13	CASSFHSGANVLTF
-	TRBJ1-3	TRBV4-1	CATQPDRVASGNTIYF
-	TRBJ2-1	TRBV4-2	CASSQGASGSYNEQFF
-	TRBJ1-6	TRBV27	CASTFSISQGSSPLHF
-	TRBJ1-1	TRBV14	CASSQELDTEAFF
-	TRBJ1-2	TRBV7-2	CASSFENYGYTF
-	TRBJ1-5	TRBV7-2	CASSPEYVYQPQHF
-	TRBJ1-1	TRBV6-5	CASSYSGQGDTEAFF
-	TRBJ2-1	TRBV7-3	CASSFSGGAKNEQFF
once	TRBJ1-2	TRBV29-1	CSVVRVDYGYTF